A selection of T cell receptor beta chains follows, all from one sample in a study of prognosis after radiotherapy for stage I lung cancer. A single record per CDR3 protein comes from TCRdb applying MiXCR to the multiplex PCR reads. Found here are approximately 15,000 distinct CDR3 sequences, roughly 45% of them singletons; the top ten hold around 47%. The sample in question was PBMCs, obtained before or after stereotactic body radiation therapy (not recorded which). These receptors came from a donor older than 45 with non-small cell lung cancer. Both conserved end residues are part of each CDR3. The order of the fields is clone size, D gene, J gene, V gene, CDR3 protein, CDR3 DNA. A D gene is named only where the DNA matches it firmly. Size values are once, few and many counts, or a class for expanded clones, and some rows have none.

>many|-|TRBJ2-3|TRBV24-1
CAARDTSTDTQYF
TGTGCCGCTCGGGACACAAGCACAGATACGCAGTATTTT
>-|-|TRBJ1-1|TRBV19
CASIKQAYTEAFF
TGTGCCAGTATTAAACAGGCCTACACTGAAGCTTTCTTT
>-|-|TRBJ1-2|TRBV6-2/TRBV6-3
CASSLSQGYGYTF
TGTGCCAGCAGTTTAAGCCAGGGCTATGGCTACACCTTC
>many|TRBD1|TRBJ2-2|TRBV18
CASSSMSGTENTGELFF
TGTGCCAGCTCCTCAATGTCCGGGACAGAAAACACCGGGGAGCTGTTTTTT
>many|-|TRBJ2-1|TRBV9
CASSVASDNEQFF
TGTGCCAGCAGCGTAGCCTCAGACAATGAGCAGTTCTTC
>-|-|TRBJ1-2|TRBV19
CASSIPNSGYTF
TGTGCCAGTAGTATCCCGAACAGTGGCTACACCTTC
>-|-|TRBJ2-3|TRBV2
CASSDGLATGTDTQYF
TGTGCCAGCAGTGATGGATTAGCAACGGGCACAGATACGCAGTATTTT
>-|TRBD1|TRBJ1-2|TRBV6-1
CASILQGGFMDGYTF
TGTGCCAGCATCCTCCAGGGGGGCTTTATGGATGGCTACACCTTC
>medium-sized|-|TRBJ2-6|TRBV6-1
CASSPPGSGANVLTF
TGTGCCAGCAGCCCCCCCGGGTCTGGGGCCAACGTCCTGACTTTC
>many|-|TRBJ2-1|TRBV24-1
CATSDFPAYNEQFF
TGTGCCACCAGTGATTTCCCAGCGTACAATGAGCAGTTCTTC
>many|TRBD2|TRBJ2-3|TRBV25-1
CAAGGSGRVSSYTDTQYF
TGTGCCGCAGGGGGTAGCGGGAGAGTTTCATCTTACACAGATACGCAGTATTTT
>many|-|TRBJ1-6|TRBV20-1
CSARDIGRQSSPLHF
TGCAGTGCTAGAGATATTGGCAGGCAAAGTTCACCCCTCCACTTT
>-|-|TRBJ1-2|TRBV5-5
CASSPWTEVGYGYTF
TGTGCCAGCAGCCCGTGGACAGAGGTGGGTTATGGCTACACCTTC
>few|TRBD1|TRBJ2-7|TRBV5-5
CASRTGTGGPYEQYF
TGTGCCAGCAGAACCGGGACAGGGGGACCCTACGAGCAGTACTTC
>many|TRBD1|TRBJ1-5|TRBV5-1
CASSETGSGNQPQHF
TGCGCCAGCAGCGAGACAGGGTCGGGCAATCAGCCCCAGCATTTT
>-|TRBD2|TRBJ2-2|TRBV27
CASYPSGGASAGELFF
TGTGCCAGCTACCCTTCGGGGGGAGCGAGCGCCGGGGAGCTGTTTTTT
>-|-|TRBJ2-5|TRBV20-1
CSANSRVGETQYF
TGCAGTGCTAATTCCAGGGTGGGTGAGACCCAGTACTTC
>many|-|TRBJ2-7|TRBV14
CASSQVQTYEQYF
TGTGCCAGCAGCCAAGTCCAGACCTACGAGCAGTACTTC
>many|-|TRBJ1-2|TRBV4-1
CASSQVQGGNYGYTF
TGCGCCAGCAGCCAAGTGCAAGGGGGGAACTATGGCTACACCTTC
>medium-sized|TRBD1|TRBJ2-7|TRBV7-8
CASSSDRGGSEQYF
TGTGCCAGCAGCTCTGACAGGGGGGGCTCCGAGCAGTACTTC
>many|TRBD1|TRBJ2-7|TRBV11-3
CASSSRRTGKEQYF
TGTGCCAGCAGCTCCCGAAGGACAGGAAAGGAGCAGTACTTC
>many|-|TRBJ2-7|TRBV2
CASSGQGDEQYF
TGTGCCAGCAGTGGGCAGGGCGACGAGCAGTACTTC
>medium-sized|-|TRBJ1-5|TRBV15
CATSREGPLDPQHF
TGTGCCACCAGCAGAGAGGGACCCCTCGACCCCCAGCATTTT
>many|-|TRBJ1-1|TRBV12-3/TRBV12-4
CASSWSVREAFF
TGTGCCAGCAGTTGGTCCGTCCGTGAAGCTTTCTTT
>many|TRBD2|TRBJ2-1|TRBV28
CASRWRLASQVYNEQFF
TGTGCCAGCAGGTGGCGACTAGCGTCCCAGGTTTACAATGAGCAGTTCTTC
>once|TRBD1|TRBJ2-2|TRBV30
CAWSGTGRKTGELFF
TGTGCCTGGAGCGGGACAGGGAGGAAAACCGGGGAGCTGTTTTTT
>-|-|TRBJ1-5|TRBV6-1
CASTLSWVRSNQPQHF
TGTGCCAGCACCCTTAGTTGGGTCAGGAGCAATCAGCCCCAGCATTTT
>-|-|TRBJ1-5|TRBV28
CAINLYSNQPQHF
TGTGCCATCAACCTTTATAGCAATCAGCCCCAGCATTTT
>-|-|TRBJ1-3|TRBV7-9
CASSRGLGNTIYF
TGTGCCAGCAGCCGTGGACTTGGAAACACCATATATTTT
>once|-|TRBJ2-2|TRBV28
CASSHGRETGELFF
TGTGCCAGCAGCCATGGCAGGGAGACCGGGGAGCTGTTTTTT
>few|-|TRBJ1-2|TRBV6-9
CASSYHQGSINYGYTF
TGTGCCAGCAGTTACCATCAGGGATCCATTAACTATGGCTACACCTTC
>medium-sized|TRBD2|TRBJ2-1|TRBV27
CASSLGGGAPNEQFF
TGTGCCAGCAGTTTAGGCGGGGGGGCCCCCAATGAGCAGTTCTTC
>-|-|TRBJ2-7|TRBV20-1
CSAPLDTTSYEQYF
TGCAGTGCCCCCCTGGACACAACCTCCTACGAGCAGTACTTC
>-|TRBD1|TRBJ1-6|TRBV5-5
CASSLRQGLVPYNSPLHF
TGTGCCAGCAGCTTAAGACAGGGGTTAGTCCCCTATAATTCACCCCTCCACTTT
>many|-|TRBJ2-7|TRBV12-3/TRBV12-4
CASSKDPSYEQYF
TGTGCCAGCAGTAAGGACCCCTCCTACGAGCAGTACTTC
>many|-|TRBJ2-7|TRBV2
CASTAGGGSYEQYF
TGTGCCAGCACAGCGGGTGGTGGATCCTACGAGCAGTACTTC
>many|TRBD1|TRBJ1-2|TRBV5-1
CASSLGTGVDPGYTF
TGCGCCAGCAGCTTGGGGACAGGGGTGGATCCTGGCTACACCTTC
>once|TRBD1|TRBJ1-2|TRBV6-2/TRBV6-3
CASSSETRTGGDGYTF
TGTGCCAGCAGTTCCGAGACCAGGACAGGGGGCGATGGCTACACCTTC
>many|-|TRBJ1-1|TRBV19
CASSVMGYTEAFF
TGTGCCAGTAGTGTCATGGGGTACACTGAAGCTTTCTTT
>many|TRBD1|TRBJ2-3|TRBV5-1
CASSLVGQLDTQYF
TGCGCCAGCAGCTTGGTGGGACAGTTGGACACGCAGTATTTT
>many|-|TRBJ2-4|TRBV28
CASSEASTAKNIQYF
TGTGCCAGCAGTGAGGCTAGCACGGCCAAAAACATTCAGTACTTC
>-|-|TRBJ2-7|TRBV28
CASSLRGTGEQYF
TGTGCCAGCAGTTTGAGGGGCACCGGGGAGCAGTACTTC
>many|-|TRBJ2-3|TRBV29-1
CSVEVGGGTDTQYF
TGCAGCGTTGAAGTAGGAGGGGGCACAGATACGCAGTATTTT
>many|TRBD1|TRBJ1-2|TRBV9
CASSVGTGAYGYTF
TGTGCCAGCAGCGTAGGGACAGGGGCCTATGGCTACACCTTC
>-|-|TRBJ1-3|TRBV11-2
CASSPGPTSGNTIYF
TGTGCCAGCAGTCCAGGACCGACGTCTGGAAACACCATATATTTT
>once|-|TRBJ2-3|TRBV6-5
CASSYSSPLGADTQYF
TGTGCCAGCAGTTACTCCTCCCCGCTGGGCGCAGATACGCAGTATTTT